These T cell receptor beta chains were read from a single sample in a study of shared clonotypes between healthy human individuals. Clones were sequenced by immunoSEQ multiplex PCR, and TCRdb holds only the in-frame ones, with some missing. The table lists about 2 million clones, about 95% of them singletons. Sequencing was performed on naive CD4+ T cells sorted from blood. Every receptor here comes from a man aged 18 to 35 in good health. The CDR3 runs from the conserved cysteine through the conserved F or W. D genes are given only for firm matches. The size of a clone is reported for some rows only, either as once, few or many, or as a class for expanded clones.

.	TRBV6-5	.	TRBJ1-1	CASSYGLSIPEAFF	TGTGCCAGCAGCTACGGGCTGTCCATCCCTGAAGCTTTCTTT
TRBD1	TRBV30	.	TRBJ1-5	CASTRGNQPQHF	TGTGCCAGTACCAGGGGGAATCAGCCCCAGCATTTT
.	TRBV20-1	.	TRBJ2-1	CSAWTAEQFF	TGCAGTGCTTGGACCGCTGAGCAGTTCTTC
.	TRBV9	.	TRBJ1-1	CASSVQGTLTEAFF	TGTGCCAGCAGCGTACAGGGGACTCTCACTGAAGCTTTCTTT
.	TRBV4-3	.	TRBJ2-1	CASGAYNEQFF	TGCGCCAGCGGGGCCTACAATGAGCAGTTCTTC
TRBD1	TRBV11-2	.	TRBJ1-2	CASSTTLTGRGYTF	TGTGCCAGCAGCACGACCCTGACAGGGCGAGGCTACACCTTC
TRBD1	TRBV18	.	TRBJ1-4	CASSPYQGGWEKLFF	TGTGCCAGCTCACCATATCAGGGGGGCTGGGAAAAACTGTTTTTT
.	TRBV7-9	.	TRBJ2-7	CASSPRTNYEQYF	TGTGCCAGCAGCCCCCGGACCAACTACGAGCAGTACTTC
.	TRBV11-2	.	TRBJ2-5	CASSLDLGFSGETQYF	TGTGCCAGCAGCTTAGATCTCGGATTTTCGGGAGAGACCCAGTACTTC
.	TRBV19	.	TRBJ2-5	CASSAARGSGETQYF	TGTGCCAGTAGTGCAGCCAGGGGCAGCGGAGAGACCCAGTACTTC
TRBD2	TRBV30	.	TRBJ2-5	CAWTFSGGDGTQYF	TGTGCCTGGACCTTTAGCGGGGGCGACGGGACCCAGTACTTC
.	TRBV6-5	.	TRBJ1-2	CASSYLNGGYTF	TGTGCCAGCAGTTACTTAAACGGTGGCTACACCTTC
.	TRBV5-3	.	TRBJ2-2	CARSLDGQGYNTGELFF	TGTGCCAGAAGCTTGGACGGTCAGGGATATAACACCGGGGAGCTGTTTTTT
TRBD2	TRBV28	.	TRBJ2-7	CASASGLGYEQYF	TGTGCCAGCGCTAGCGGGTTAGGGTACGAGCAGTACTTC
TRBD2	TRBV28	.	TRBJ2-7	CASRGTSGSGFFGEQYF	TGTGCCAGCAGGGGGACTAGCGGGAGTGGTTTTTTCGGCGAGCAGTACTTC
.	TRBV9	.	TRBJ2-2	CASSVDRVDTGELFF	TGTGCCAGCAGCGTAGACAGGGTCGACACCGGGGAGCTGTTTTTT
.	TRBV5-6	.	TRBJ2-3	CASSLDGGTDTQYF	TGTGCCAGCAGCTTGGACGGGGGCACAGATACGCAGTATTTT
.	TRBV13	.	TRBJ2-3	CASSLGRLDTQYF	TGTGCCAGCAGCTTAGGCCGTCTGGATACGCAGTATTTT
.	TRBV7-2	.	TRBJ1-1	CASSSGTTNREAFF	TGTGCCAGCAGCTCCGGGACAACGAACAGGGAAGCTTTCTTT
.	TRBV6-6	.	TRBJ2-1	CASSYPWGEYNEQFF	TGTGCCAGCAGTTACCCTTGGGGGGAATACAATGAACAGTTCTTC
.	TRBV5-4	few	TRBJ2-7	CASSPKESYEQYF	TGTGCCAGCAGCCCCAAGGAGTCATACGAGCAGTACTTC
TRBD1	TRBV6-1	few	TRBJ2-7	CASRRDDRDGYEQYF	TGTGCCAGCAGAAGGGACGACAGGGATGGATACGAGCAGTACTTC
.	TRBV10-2	.	TRBJ2-2	CASSRDTSNTGELFF	TGCGCCAGCAGCCGGGACACATCGAACACCGGGGAGCTGTTTTTT
TRBD2	TRBV7-2	.	TRBJ2-7	CASRTSGSYEQYF	TGTGCCAGCAGGACTAGCGGCTCCTACGAGCAGTACTTC
.	TRBV6-5	.	TRBJ1-5	CASKPGLYQPQHF	TGTGCCAGTAAACCGGGCCTATATCAGCCCCAGCATTTT
.	TRBV4-1	.	TRBJ1-5	CASSQEMGRKPQHF	TGCGCCAGCAGCCAAGAAATGGGGAGGAAGCCCCAGCATTTT
TRBD2	TRBV5-6	.	TRBJ2-2	CASTPLGGKNTGELFF	TGTGCCAGCACTCCCCTGGGAGGGAAGAACACCGGGGAGCTGTTTTTT
.	TRBV6-6	.	TRBJ2-3	CASSYRAADTQYF	TGTGCCAGCAGTTACAGAGCGGCAGATACGCAGTATTTT